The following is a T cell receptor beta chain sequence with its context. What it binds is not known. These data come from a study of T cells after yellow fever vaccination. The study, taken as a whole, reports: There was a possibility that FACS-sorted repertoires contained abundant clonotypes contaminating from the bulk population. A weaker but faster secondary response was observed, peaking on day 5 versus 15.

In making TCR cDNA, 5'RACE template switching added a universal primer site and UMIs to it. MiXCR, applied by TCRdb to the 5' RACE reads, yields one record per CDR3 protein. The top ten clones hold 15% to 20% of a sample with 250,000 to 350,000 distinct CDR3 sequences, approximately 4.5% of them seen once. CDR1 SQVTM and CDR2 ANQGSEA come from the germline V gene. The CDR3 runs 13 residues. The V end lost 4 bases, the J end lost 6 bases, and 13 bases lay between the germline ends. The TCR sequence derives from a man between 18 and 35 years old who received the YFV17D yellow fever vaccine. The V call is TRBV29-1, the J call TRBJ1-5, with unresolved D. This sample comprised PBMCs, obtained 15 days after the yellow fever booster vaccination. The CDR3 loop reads CSVVMGWGQPQHF. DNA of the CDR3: TGCAGCGTTGTAATGGGGTGGGGTCAGCCCCAGCATTTT. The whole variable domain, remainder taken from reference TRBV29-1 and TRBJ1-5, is SAVISQKPSRDICQRGTSLTIQCQVDSQVTMMFWYRQQPGQSLTLIATANQGSEATYESGFVIDKFPISRPNLTFSTLTVSNMSPEDSSIYLCSVVMGWGQPQHFGDGTRLSIL.